Below, 25 T cell receptor beta chains from the same sample are listed, as sequenced in a study of T cells in localized non-small cell lung cancer. Measured with immunoSEQ multiplex PCR; TCRdb has only the in-frame clones, and not every one. Of about 59,000 clones in the sample, approximately 93% were seen once. This material consisted of peripheral blood, taken before any cancer treatment. The receptors derive from a man aged 35-69 years with stage I lung adenocarcinoma.

V usage is TRBV14 and J usage is TRBJ2-2; D is ambiguous. The CDR3 is 13 residues long. The germline V gene has CDR1 SGHDN and CDR2 FVKESK. V was cut by 1 base and J by 8 bases, with 8 bases left in between. The CDR3 here is CASSQVQLGELFF. The CDR3, as DNA: TGTGCCAGCAGCCAAGTTCAGCTAGGGGAGCTGTTTTTT.

The V gene is TRBV9, the J gene TRBJ1-3, with a weak D call TRBD1 (5 bases). Trimming removed 6 bases from V and 6 bases from J, with 19 bases in between. The length of the CDR3 is 15 residues. Germline V gene lookup returns CDR1 SGDLS and CDR2 YYNGEE. In DNA, the CDR3 is TGTGCCAGCACGTCCTCGGGGGGGATAGAAAACACCATATATTTT. Residues: CASTSSGGIENTIYF.

V is TRBV12-5 and J is TRBJ2-3; unclear D gene. Trimming pared 6 bases from V and 6 bases from J, leaving 16 bases between. Germline CDR1 and CDR2: LGHNT and FRNRAP. This CDR3 region has 14 residues. CDR3 coding DNA: TGTGCTAGTGGGGCCCCGGCGTGGGCCGATACGCAGTATTTT. It is translated as CASGAPAWADTQYF.

The CDR3 coding sequence is TGTGCCAGCAGTCGGGAGGTGTTCACTGAAGCTTTCTTT. Protein: CASSREVFTEAFF. This chain uses TRBV6-4 with TRBJ1-1, with D uncertain. The CDR3 consists of 13 residues. With 5 bases removed from V and 4 bases from J, the gap between germline ends came to 11 bases. Germline CDR1 MRHNA, CDR2 SNTAGT.

This chain uses TRBV28 with TRBJ2-7; the D gene could be TRBD1 or TRBD2 (5 bases each). The V and J ends lost 2 bases and 5 bases respectively, with 13 bases between them. Germline loops: CDR1 MDHEN, CDR2 SYDVKM. The CDR3 runs 14 residues. Here the CDR3 reads CASSLQGPIHEQYF. The CDR3 nucleotides read TGTGCCAGCAGTTTACAGGGACCCATCCACGAGCAGTACTTC. The full variable domain, completed using reference TRBV28 and TRBJ2-7, is DVKVTQSSRYLVKRTGEKVFLECVQDMDHENMFWYRQDPGLGLRLIYFSYDVKMKEKGDIPEGYSVSREKKERFSLILESASTNQTSMYLCASSLQGPIHEQYFGPGTRLTVT.

The J gene is TRBJ2-5, the V gene TRBV5-1; TRBD1 matches 7 bases. This CDR3 has 14 amino acids. Germline V gives CDR1 SGHRS, CDR2 YFSETQ. J gave up 5 bases and V 3 bases, and 7 bases lay outside the gene matches. The CDR3 loop is CASSSGQAGETQYF. The CDR3, as DNA: TGCGCCAGCAGCTCCGGACAGGCCGGGGAGACCCAGTACTTC.

This chain joins TRBV6-1 and TRBJ2-6; D might be TRBD1 (5 bases). The CDR3 is 16 amino acids. From germline, CDR1 is MNHNS and CDR2 SASEGT. Trimming stripped 2 bases from V and 0 bases from J, with 8 bases between. This chain's CDR3 is CASSESGHSGANVLTF. DNA of the CDR3: TGTGCCAGCAGTGAAAGTGGACACTCTGGGGCCAACGTCCTGACTTTC.

This chain uses TRBV5-5 with TRBJ2-5; no clear D. The CDR3 totals 14 residues. Trimming removed 7 bases from V and 4 bases from J, with 17 bases in between. The V gene's germline CDR1 is SGHKS and CDR2 YYEKEE (reference sequence). CDR3 loop: CASSAVDGGETQYF. CDR3 nucleotides: TGTGCCAGCTCCGCCGTTGACGGTGGAGAGACCCAGTACTTC.

V usage is TRBV7-6 and J usage is TRBJ2-3; 10 bases line up with TRBD1. V dropped 1 base and J dropped 2; count of bases not matched to a gene: 3. The CDR3 is made up of 16 amino acids. Germline V lookup: CDR1 SGHVS, CDR2 FNYEAQ. The CDR3 protein is CASSLETGGDTDTQYF. The CDR3 DNA reads TGTGCCAGCAGCTTAGAGACAGGGGGCGACACAGATACGCAGTATTTT.

The V call is TRBV11-2, the J call TRBJ2-7; D remains ambiguous. V shed 5 bases and J shed 0 bases, with 11 bases lying between them. CDR1 SGHAT and CDR2 FQNNGV come from the germline V gene. The CDR3 is 14 residues long. CDR3 in DNA: TGTGCCAGCAGCCCCTCCTTTAGCTCCTACGAGCAGTACTTC. Protein: CASSPSFSSYEQYF.

The table lists this clone with a few counts. This rearrangement joins TRBV7-9 to TRBJ2-7; D not resolved. Germline loops: CDR1 SEHNR, CDR2 FQNEAQ (reference sequence). V was shortened by 5 bases and J by 2 bases, with 13 bases between the two germline ends. The CDR3 runs 14 residues. CDR3 amino acids: CASSHRVVAYEQYF. CDR3 bases: TGTGCCAGCAGCCACCGGGTTGTCGCCTACGAGCAGTACTTC.

This chain links TRBV9 with TRBJ1-4, with D hard to call. CDR3 length: 14 residues. In germline, CDR1 is SGDLS, CDR2 YYNGEE. Trimming stripped 2 bases from V and 2 bases from J, with 7 bases between. The CDR3 DNA follows: TGTGCCAGCAGCGTCACCGGGACTAATGAAAAACTGTTTTTT. Translated: CASSVTGTNEKLFF.

This chain connects TRBV7-2 to TRBJ1-2; the D gene is possibly TRBD1 (6 bases). The V end lost 5 bases, the J end lost 8 bases, and 15 bases lay between the germline ends. The CDR3 is 13 residues long. CDR1 is SGHTA, CDR2 FQGNSA, per germline. The DNA for the CDR3 is TGTGCCAGCAGCACTAGGGGGGGGTTCGGCTACACCTTC. As protein: CASSTRGGFGYTF.

The rearrangement uses TRBV5-8 and TRBJ2-7; 7 bases line up with TRBD1. The CDR3 runs 13 residues. The V gene's germline CDR1 is SGHTS and CDR2 YDEGEE. V lost 3 bases to trimming and J lost 4 bases; unmatched junction nucleotides: 4. The CDR3 is CASSSTGIYEQYF. For the CDR3, the DNA is TGTGCCAGCAGCTCGACAGGGATTTACGAGCAGTACTTC.

The rearrangement links TRBV15 to TRBJ2-1; no definite D call. The CDR3 spans 11 residues. Trimming stripped 5 bases from V and 7 bases from J, with 6 bases between. Germline V gene lookup returns CDR1 LNHNV and CDR2 YYDKDF (reference sequence). CDR3 nucleotide sequence: TGTGCCACCAGCGCAGTGAATGAGCAGTTCTTC. Its protein is CATSAVNEQFF.

The V and J genes are TRBV5-6 and TRBJ1-4, with D perhaps TRBD1 (6 bases). The CDR3 has 16 amino acids. The V end was cut by 4 bases, the J end by 4 bases, with 17 bases between. CDR1 and CDR2 from the germline V gene are SGHDT and YYEEEE. The CDR3 region has the DNA TGTGCCAGCAGCCCGCCCGGAGGGGGAAATAATGAAAAACTGTTTTTT. Residues: CASSPPGGGNNEKLFF.

V usage is TRBV5-1 and J usage is TRBJ2-7; D is uncertain. The V end was cut by 2 bases, the J end by 2 bases, with 8 bases between. The CDR3 totals 13 residues. The germline CDR1 and CDR2 sequences are SGHRS and YFSETQ. The CDR3 loop reads CASSLEYTYEQYF. CDR3 nucleotide sequence: TGCGCCAGCAGCTTAGAGTATACCTACGAGCAGTACTTC.

The chain recombines TRBV7-9 with TRBJ2-7; 9 bases line up with TRBD1. The CDR3 sequence is 15 residues long. V shed 5 bases, J shed 7 bases, and the junction held 12 bases outside the gene matches. The germline gives CDR1 SEHNR, CDR2 FQNEAQ (reference sequence). In DNA form, the CDR3 reads TGTGCCAGCAGCCACTCCGGGACAGGGAGCCGTGAGCAGTACTTC. Its protein product is CASSHSGTGSREQYF.

The rearrangement joins TRBV18 to TRBJ2-3; D call uncertain. Trimming pared 5 bases from V and 0 bases from J, leaving 12 bases between. CDR1 and CDR2 (germline): KGHSH, LQKENI. The CDR3 is 15 residues long. The CDR3 protein is CASSSLVTSTDTQYF. The CDR3 DNA is TGTGCCAGCTCATCGTTAGTAACTAGCACAGATACGCAGTATTTT.

The J gene is TRBJ1-1, the V gene TRBV2; maybe TRBD1 (5 bases). V was clipped by 7 bases and J by 5 bases, with 20 bases between them. The germline V gene has CDR1 SNHLY and CDR2 FYNNEI. There are 15 residues in the CDR3. CDR3 in amino acids: CASTRTFVRGTEAFF. The CDR3 bases are TGTGCCAGCACTCGTACCTTTGTGAGGGGTACTGAAGCTTTCTTT.

The V gene is TRBV7-9, the J gene TRBJ1-5; weak D call: TRBD1 (5 bases). Germline V gives CDR1 SEHNR, CDR2 FQNEAQ (reference sequence). This CDR3 region has 15 residues. Between the trimmed V and J ends, which lost 5 bases and 0 bases, there was a span of 11 bases. The CDR3 nucleotides are TGTGCCAGCAGCCCGGCGGGGACTAGCAATCAGCCCCAGCATTTT. As protein: CASSPAGTSNQPQHF.

This clone was seen just once. The chain combines TRBV6-5 with TRBJ2-7; 8 bases fit TRBD1. Germline assignment: CDR1 MNHEY and CDR2 SVGAGI. The CDR3 runs to 15 residues. Trimming removed 6 bases from V and 5 bases from J; junction bases left unmatched: 12. This CDR3 reads CASRPGGDTANEQYF. Written as DNA, the CDR3 is TGTGCCAGCAGACCAGGGGGCGACACCGCTAACGAGCAGTACTTC.

The chain combines TRBV9 with TRBJ2-1; 7 bases are shared with TRBD1. J lost 1 base, V lost 3 bases, and 1 base had no gene match. CDR3 size: 14 residues. Per the germline V gene, CDR1 is SGDLS and CDR2 is YYNGEE. The CDR3 DNA reads TGTGCCAGCAGCGGGGGACAGTCCTACAATGAGCAGTTCTTC. Translated: CASSGGQSYNEQFF.

V and J are TRBV10-3 and TRBJ2-7; no reliable D call. CDR3 length: 15 residues. Germline V gives CDR1 ENHRY, CDR2 SYGVKD. The V and J ends lost 0 bases and 0 bases respectively, with 9 bases between them. CDR3 DNA: TGTGCCATCAGTGAGTCGATTGGAAGCTCCTACGAGCAGTACTTC. Translated: CAISESIGSSYEQYF.

The rearrangement links TRBV15 to TRBJ1-5; D uncertain. V lost 0 bases and J 5 bases, leaving 11 bases between the germline ends. Germline CDR1 is LNHNV and CDR2 is YYDKDF (reference sequence). The CDR3 is made up of 15 amino acids. CDR3 nucleotide sequence: TGTGCCACCAGCAGAGATAGCTTCTCTCATCAGCCCCAGCATTTT. The encoded protein is CATSRDSFSHQPQHF.